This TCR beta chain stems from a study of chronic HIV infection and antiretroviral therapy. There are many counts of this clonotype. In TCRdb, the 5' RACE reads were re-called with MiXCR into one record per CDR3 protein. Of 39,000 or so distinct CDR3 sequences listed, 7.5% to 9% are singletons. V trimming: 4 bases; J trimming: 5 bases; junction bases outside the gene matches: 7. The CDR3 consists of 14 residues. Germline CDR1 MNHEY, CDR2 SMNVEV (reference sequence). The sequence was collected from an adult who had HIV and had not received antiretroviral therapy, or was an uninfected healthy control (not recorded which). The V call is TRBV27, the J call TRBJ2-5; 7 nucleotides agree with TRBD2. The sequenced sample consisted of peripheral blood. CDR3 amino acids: CASSYSGGTETQYF. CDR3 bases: TGTGCCAGCAGTTATTCCGGGGGGACGGAGACCCAGTACTTC.